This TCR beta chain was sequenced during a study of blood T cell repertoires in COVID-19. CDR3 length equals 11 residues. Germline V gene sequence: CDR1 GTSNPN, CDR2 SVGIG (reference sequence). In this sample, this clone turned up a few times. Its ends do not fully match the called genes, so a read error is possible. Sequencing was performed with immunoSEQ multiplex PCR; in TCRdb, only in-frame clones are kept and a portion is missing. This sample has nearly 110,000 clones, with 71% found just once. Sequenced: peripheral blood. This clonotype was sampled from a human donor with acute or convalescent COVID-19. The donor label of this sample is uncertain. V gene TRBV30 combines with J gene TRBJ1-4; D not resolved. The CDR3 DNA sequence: TGTGCCTGGAGTCTACCGACAAAAGTGTTTTTT. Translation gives CAWSLPTKVFF.